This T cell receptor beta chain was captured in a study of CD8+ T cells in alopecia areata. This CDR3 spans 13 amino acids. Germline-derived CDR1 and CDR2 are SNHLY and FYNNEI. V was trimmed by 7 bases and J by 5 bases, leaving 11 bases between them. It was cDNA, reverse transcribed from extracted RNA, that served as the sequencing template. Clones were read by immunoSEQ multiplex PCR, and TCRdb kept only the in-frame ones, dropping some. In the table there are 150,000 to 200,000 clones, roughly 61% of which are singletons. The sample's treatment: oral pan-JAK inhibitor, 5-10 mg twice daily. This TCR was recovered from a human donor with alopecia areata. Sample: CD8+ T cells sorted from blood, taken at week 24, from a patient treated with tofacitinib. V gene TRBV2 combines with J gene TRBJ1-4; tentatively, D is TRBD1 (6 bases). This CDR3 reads CASTRTANEKLFF. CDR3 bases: TGTGCCAGCACCAGGACAGCAAATGAAAAACTGTTTTTT.